Below are 23 T cell receptor beta chains sequenced from a single sample in a study of blood T cell repertoires in COVID-19. TCRdb keeps only in-frame clones here, not all; method: immunoSEQ multiplex PCR. The top ten hold 2% to 3% of the sample, which has fewer than 250,000 clones, approximately 90% seen once. The sample was PBMCs or T cells enriched from blood (not recorded which). The origin of the receptors is a woman in her twenties or thirties with acute COVID-19.

The V call is TRBV3-1 (or the pseudogene TRBV3-2), the J call TRBJ1-2, with D perhaps matching TRBD1 (6 bases). V lost 2 bases to trimming and J lost 9 bases, with 13 bases between them. Germline loops: CDR1 LGHDT, CDR2 YNNKEL (reference sequence). This CDR3 has 13 amino acids. CDR3 region: CASSQIRGRRYTF. Written as DNA, the CDR3 is TGTGCCAGCAGCCAAATCAGGGGACGACGCTACACCTTC.

This clone was seen once. V and J are TRBV24-1 and TRBJ2-1; D remains ambiguous. Germline CDR1 is KGHDR and CDR2 is SFDVKD. The CDR3 totals 12 residues. Trimming shortened V by 4 bases and J by 8 bases, and 8 bases separated the two germline ends. CDR3 sequence (DNA): TGTGCCACCAGTGACCCCCGGGATGAGCAGTTCTTC. Its translation is CATSDPRDEQFF.

This chain connects TRBV4-3 to TRBJ2-1, with 10 nucleotides matching TRBD2. CDR1 LGHNA and CDR2 YSLEER come from the germline V gene. Trimming cost V 3 bases and J 7 bases; bases outside gene matches: 9. The CDR3 totals 16 residues. This chain's CDR3 is CASSHLTSGVANEQFF. The CDR3 nucleotides are TGCGCCAGCAGCCATTTAACTAGCGGGGTTGCTAATGAGCAGTTCTTC.

The V call is TRBV5-4, the J call TRBJ2-7; 11 bases are a match to TRBD1. Germline V gene data show CDR1 as SGHNT and CDR2 as YYREEE (reference sequence). The CDR3 loop spans 14 amino acids. The trim removed 4 bases at V and 4 bases at J, leaving 4 bases unmatched. CDR3 sequence reads: CASSPGTGGYEQYF. The CDR3 DNA reads TGTGCCAGCAGCCCCGGGACAGGGGGTTACGAGCAGTACTTC.

This clone was found a few times. This chain connects TRBV30 to TRBJ1-5; D not resolved. Germline lookup yields CDR1 GTSNPN and CDR2 SVGIG (reference sequence). There are 12 residues in the CDR3. V was cut by 5 bases and J by 3 bases, with 8 bases left in between. The CDR3 sequence: CAWGRYNQPQHF. The DNA for the CDR3 is TGTGCCTGGGGACGGTACAATCAGCCCCAGCATTTT.

The sample holds one count of this clone. The chain is built from TRBV4-3 and TRBJ1-5, with D uncertain. The CDR3 has 15 residues. Looked up from germline, CDR1 is LGHNA and CDR2 is YSLEER. With 0 bases removed from V and 4 bases from J, the gap between germline ends came to 10 bases. The CDR3 here is CASSQDGTVNQPQHF. CDR3 in DNA: TGCGCCAGCAGCCAAGATGGCACAGTAAATCAGCCCCAGCATTTT.

The V gene is TRBV29-1, the J gene TRBJ1-1; 7 bases are shared with TRBD1. The V and J ends lost 8 bases and 0 bases, in that order; junction bases with no gene match: 6. CDR3 length: 13 amino acids. The germline V gene encodes CDR1 SQVTM and CDR2 ANQGSEA. The DNA of the CDR3 is TGCAGCACCATGGGACAGATGAACACTGAAGCTTTCTTT. It specifies CSTMGQMNTEAFF.

This clone was counted between two and nine times. The V call is TRBV14, the J call TRBJ2-2; D not resolved. V lost 4 bases to trimming and J lost 0 bases, with 6 bases between them. CDR3 length: 14 amino acids. Looked up from germline, CDR1 is SGHDN and CDR2 is FVKESK. CDR3 in DNA: TGTGCCAGCAGCCTGCGGTCGAACACCGGGGAGCTGTTTTTT. It translates to CASSLRSNTGELFF.

The CDR3 DNA reads as TGTGCCAGCTCCCCGGGACTAGCGGGGGTGAGGAATACGCAGTATTTT. This gives the protein CASSPGLAGVRNTQYF. V usage is TRBV18 and J usage is TRBJ2-3, with 14 bases lining up with TRBD2. This CDR3 region has 16 residues. V gave up 6 bases and J gave up 7 bases; unmatched junction bases: 9. Germline V gene data show CDR1 as KGHSH and CDR2 as LQKENI.

This chain connects TRBV7-2 to TRBJ2-7; 9 positions match TRBD2. With 4 bases clipped from V and 6 bases from J, the junction kept 7 bases outside the gene matches. The CDR3 sequence is 14 residues long. Germline V gene sequence: CDR1 SGHTA, CDR2 FQGNSA. The CDR3 spells CASSSYPTSGEQYF. The CDR3 DNA sequence: TGTGCCAGCAGCTCCTACCCGACTAGCGGCGAGCAGTACTTC.

J is TRBJ2-3 and V is TRBV27, with a tentative D call TRBD2 (6 bases). Between the trimmed V and J ends, which lost 3 bases and 7 bases, there was a span of 20 bases. Germline loops: CDR1 MNHEY, CDR2 SMNVEV (reference sequence). The CDR3 spans 16 residues. The CDR3 nucleotides read TGTGCCAGCAGTTTCCTCCCCGGCAGCGGGCGGTATACGCAGTATTTT. Protein product: CASSFLPGSGRYTQYF.

V and J are TRBV5-1 and TRBJ1-6; D not certain. V dropped 2 bases and J dropped 6 bases, with 9 bases sitting between them. Germline V gene lookup returns CDR1 SGHRS and CDR2 YFSETQ. This CDR3 spans 14 amino acids. The DNA for the CDR3 is TGCGCCAGCAGCTTCCGGGATATTAATTCACCCCTCCACTTT. Encoded protein: CASSFRDINSPLHF.

This chain joins TRBV27 and TRBJ1-2, with D perhaps matching TRBD1 (5 bases). Trimming stripped 0 bases from V and 1 base from J, with 15 bases between. CDR1 is MNHEY, CDR2 SMNVEV, per germline (reference sequence). The CDR3 totals 17 residues. The CDR3 nucleotides read TGTGCCAGCAGTTTATCCGCCGACAGTTCCGTTAACTATGGCTACACCTTC. The encoded protein is CASSLSADSSVNYGYTF.

The chain combines TRBV28 with TRBJ1-2, with TRBD1 identical over 7 bases. This CDR3 comprises 12 residues. Trimming cost V 1 base and J 7 bases; bases outside gene matches: 0. Per the germline V gene, CDR1 is MDHEN and CDR2 is SYDVKM. The CDR3 here is CASSLYRGGYTF. The CDR3 region has the DNA TGTGCCAGCAGTTTATACAGGGGTGGCTACACCTTC.

The genes are TRBV25-1 and TRBJ1-4; 8 bases map to TRBD1. The V gene's germline CDR1 is MGHDK and CDR2 SYGVNS. With 0 bases clipped from V and 7 bases from J, the junction kept 4 bases outside the gene matches. This CDR3 has 15 residues. The CDR3 here is CASSEYQGAVEKLFF. CDR3 in DNA: TGTGCCAGCAGTGAATACCAGGGGGCGGTTGAAAAACTGTTTTTT.

The V and J genes are TRBV5-1 and TRBJ2-1, with 14 bases fitting TRBD2. The CDR3 has 15 amino acids. Trimming took 4 bases from V and 8 from J; bases not matched to a gene: 5. CDR1 and CDR2 (germline): SGHRS, YFSETQ. This CDR3 reads CASSPGTSGGDEQFF. Here the CDR3 DNA reads TGCGCCAGCAGCCCCGGGACTAGCGGGGGCGATGAGCAGTTCTTC.

The V and J genes are TRBV6-5 and TRBJ1-4; 10 bases line up with TRBD1. CDR3 length: 14 residues. With V trimmed by 6 bases and J by 8 bases, 6 bases remained unmatched. CDR1 MNHEY and CDR2 SVGAGI come from the germline V gene. CDR3 sequence: CASRTGGGLEKLFF. As DNA, the CDR3 is TGTGCCAGCAGGACAGGGGGCGGGCTGGAAAAACTGTTTTTT.

This chain links TRBV15 with TRBJ2-7, with a weak D call TRBD2 (6 bases). This CDR3 spans 12 amino acids. Germline CDR1 LNHNV, CDR2 YYDKDF (reference sequence). Trimming stripped 8 bases from V and 0 bases from J, with 8 bases between. CDR3 loop: CATGGNSYEQYF. In DNA, the CDR3 is TGTGCCACCGGAGGGAACTCCTACGAGCAGTACTTC.

The chain recombines TRBV2 with TRBJ1-5; a weak D match, TRBD1 (6 bases). This CDR3 contains 15 residues. V lost 6 bases to trimming and J lost 0 bases, with 12 bases between them. Germline CDR1 reads SNHLY; CDR2 reads FYNNEI. CDR3 protein: CASRQDSYSNQPQHF. The DNA of the CDR3 is TGTGCCAGCAGACAGGACAGTTATAGCAATCAGCCCCAGCATTTT.

The gene calls are TRBV30 and TRBJ2-1, with 14 bases aligning to TRBD2. The germline gives CDR1 GTSNPN, CDR2 SVGIG (reference sequence). The CDR3 loop spans 13 amino acids. The V gene end was trimmed by 5 bases and the J gene end by 6 bases; junction bases not matched to a gene: 0. CDR3 sequence reads: CAWGTSGGNEQFF. CDR3 sequence (DNA): TGTGCCTGGGGGACTAGCGGGGGCAATGAGCAGTTCTTC.

The rearrangement links TRBV6-5 to TRBJ2-5; the match to TRBD2 covers 7 bases. Germline CDR1 reads MNHEY; CDR2 reads SVGAGI. This CDR3 is 16 amino acids long. V gave up 2 bases and J gave up 4 bases; unmatched junction bases: 10. CDR3 protein: CASSYSPVGGGETQYF. Here the CDR3 DNA reads TGTGCCAGCAGTTACAGTCCGGTGGGGGGGGGAGAGACCCAGTACTTC.

This clone was recorded a few times. V gene TRBV7-6 combines with J gene TRBJ1-4; D is undetermined. The germline V gene has CDR1 SGHVS and CDR2 FNYEAQ. The CDR3 contains 15 residues. The V gene lost 2 bases and the J gene lost 10 bases, with 17 bases spanning the gap. Here the CDR3 DNA reads TGTGCCAGCAGCTTAACTGGAGGAGTGAGCGTAAAACTGTTTTTT. Residues: CASSLTGGVSVKLFF.

The gene calls are TRBV20-1 and TRBJ2-3, with D perhaps TRBD2 (5 bases). Germline lookup yields CDR1 DFQATT and CDR2 SNEGSKA (reference sequence). CDR3 length: 16 amino acids. The V end lost 3 bases, the J end lost 1 base, and 17 bases lay between the germline ends. The CDR3 DNA reads as TGCAGTGCTAGTCGTCTCGTACTAGAGGGCACAGATACGCAGTATTTT. It specifies CSASRLVLEGTDTQYF.